This TCR beta chain is from a study of esophageal squamous cell carcinoma under preoperative chemotherapy. The overall study: TCR repertoires were profiled from both peripheral blood T cells and tumor-infiltrating lymphocytes. The study, taken as a whole, reports: Peripheral T cells showed a significant TCR diversity increase after chemotherapy, unlike tumor-infiltrating lymphocytes. Paclitaxel-nedaplatin therapy caused immediate, substantial clonotype frequency changes.

A note on this clonotype: Its specificity is not known. The junction departs from the called germline gene at one end, perhaps through a read error.

The time point denotes: before preoperative PTX-NDP chemotherapy. Before surgery, patients were given preoperative paclitaxel-nedaplatin chemotherapy. MiXCR was run by TCRdb on the PCR reads, yielding one entry per CDR3 protein. The data show more than 9,500 distinct CDR3 sequences, around half seen once. The specimen was obtained from a patient given preoperative chemotherapy. The sequence came from a human donor with esophageal squamous cell carcinoma. The donor label of this sample is uncertain.

Here the CDR3 DNA reads TGTGCCAGCATTCCCGTGGACGTGAGCACCGGGGAGCAGTTTTTT. Protein: CASIPVDVSTGEQFF. The gene calls are TRBV6-1 and TRBJ2-2; D may be TRBD2 (5 bases). Germline loops: CDR1 MNHNS, CDR2 SASEGT. This CDR3 is built from 15 residues.